This T cell receptor (beta chain) was captured in a study of blood T cell repertoires in COVID-19. Germline CDR1 reads LNHDA; CDR2 reads SQIVND (reference sequence). With 5 bases removed from V and 7 bases from J, the gap between germline ends came to 21 bases. CDR3 size: 15 residues. Repertoires were generated with immunoSEQ multiplex PCR, while TCRdb's copy carries only in-frame clones and drops some. The data contain a few hundred thousand clones, 82% of them singletons. The sequenced sample was peripheral blood. The rearrangement joins TRBV19 to TRBJ2-7; tentatively, D is TRBD1 (6 bases). This clonotype was obtained from a woman aged 18 to 35 with acute or convalescent COVID-19. The CDR3: CASSFAAGALGEQYF. The CDR3 DNA sequence: TGTGCCAGTAGTTTCGCGGCAGGGGCCCTGGGTGAGCAGTACTTC.